The rows below give T cell receptor beta chains drawn from one sample of a study of blood T cell repertoires in COVID-19. Clones were sequenced by immunoSEQ multiplex PCR, and TCRdb holds only the in-frame ones, with some missing. The sample shows 45,000 or so clones, roughly nine tenths of them seen only once. Sequenced sample: peripheral blood. These receptors all stem from a man aged 65 to 79 with active COVID-19. CDR3s include the opening cysteine and the closing phenylalanine or tryptophan. D genes are given only for firm matches. Not all rows give a size; the values are once, few, many and, for expanded clones, a class.

>16|TRBJ1-2|TRBV19|NA|NA
CASIPGFSGVNYGYTF
TGTGCCAGCATTCCGGGATTCTCGGGGGTTAACTATGGCTACACCTTC
>14|TRBJ2-5|TRBV3-1/TRBV3-2|NA|NA
CASRGAMPRETQYF
TGTGCCAGCAGGGGGGCCATGCCCAGGGAGACCCAGTACTTC
>17|TRBJ2-3|TRBV21-1|NA|NA
CASSKVVDSPLTDTQYF
TGTGCCAGCAGCAAAGTGGTCGATAGCCCCCTCACAGATACGCAGTATTTT
>17|TRBJ2-7|TRBV7-9|NA|TRBD1
CASSATRDRGKGYEQYF
TGTGCCAGCAGCGCTACCAGGGACAGAGGAAAGGGCTACGAGCAGTACTTC
>15|TRBJ2-6|TRBV7-9|NA|NA
CASSTASTGANVLTF
TGTGCCAGCAGCACCGCGAGCACTGGGGCCAACGTCCTGACTTTC
>17|TRBJ2-3|TRBV18|NA|TRBD2
CASSPPTLAGSTDTQYF
TGTGCCAGCTCACCACCGACCCTAGCGGGAAGCACAGATACGCAGTATTTT
>13|TRBJ1-2|TRBV12-3/TRBV12-4|NA|NA
CASSFDRSYGYTF
TGTGCCAGCAGTTTCGACAGGAGCTATGGCTACACCTTC
>16|TRBJ2-2|TRBV19|NA|TRBD2
CASSTGLAGYTGELFF
TGTGCCAGTAGTACGGGACTAGCGGGTTACACCGGGGAGCTGTTTTTT
>15|TRBJ1-6|TRBV5-6|NA|NA
CASTRRGNYNSPLHF
TGTGCCAGCACTCGTAGGGGGAACTATAATTCACCCCTCCACTTT
>14|TRBJ1-5|TRBV6-2/TRBV6-3|few|TRBD1
CASSSEQGNQPQHF
TGTGCCAGCAGTTCGGAACAGGGGAATCAGCCCCAGCATTTT
>12|TRBJ2-5|TRBV19|NA|TRBD2
CASKSGAETQYF
TGTGCCAGTAAGAGCGGGGCCGAGACCCAGTACTTC
>17|TRBJ1-1|TRBV7-2|NA|TRBD1
CASSPRPGDRAGTEAFF
TGTGCCAGCAGCCCCCGCCCCGGGGACAGGGCGGGGACTGAAGCTTTCTTT
>15|TRBJ2-5|TRBV18|NA|TRBD2
CASSPPGLAEETQYF
TGTGCCAGCTCACCACCCGGACTAGCGGAAGAGACCCAGTACTTC
>15|TRBJ2-1|TRBV7-2|NA|TRBD2
CASSLSGGSYNEQFF
TGTGCCAGCAGCCTCAGCGGGGGCTCCTACAATGAGCAGTTCTTC
>14|TRBJ1-4|TRBV7-8|NA|NA
CASSLTRGAEKLFF
TGTGCCAGCAGCTTAACCAGGGGAGCTGAAAAACTGTTTTTT
>15|TRBJ1-6|TRBV19|NA|NA
CASSMSGLMDSPLHF
TGTGCCAGTAGTATGTCAGGGTTGATGGATTCACCCCTCCACTTT